The entry that follows covers one T cell receptor beta chain sequence. The data were taken from a study of blood T cell repertoires in COVID-19. Looked up from germline, CDR1 is KGHSY and CDR2 is FQNENV. The V end was cut by 2 bases, the J end by 4 bases, with 8 bases between. CDR3 length: 13 residues. As originally analysed: Reference gene primers were amplified, and this amplification served to estimate nucleated cell counts. Clones were sequenced by immunoSEQ multiplex PCR, and TCRdb holds only the in-frame ones, with some missing. That table furnishes V, J and clone size, whereas the DNA furnished D and trimming. The sample gives about 300,000 clones, roughly nine tenths of which show up once; approximately 5.2% is in the top ten.

This chain uses TRBV16 with TRBJ1-1; D is undetermined. What was sequenced was PBMCs or T cells enriched from blood (not recorded which). This receptor was identified in a woman in her twenties or thirties who had recovered from COVID-19. The CDR3 DNA is TGTGCCAGCAGCCAAAGAGTTATCACTGAAGCTTTCTTT. This encodes CASSQRVITEAFF.